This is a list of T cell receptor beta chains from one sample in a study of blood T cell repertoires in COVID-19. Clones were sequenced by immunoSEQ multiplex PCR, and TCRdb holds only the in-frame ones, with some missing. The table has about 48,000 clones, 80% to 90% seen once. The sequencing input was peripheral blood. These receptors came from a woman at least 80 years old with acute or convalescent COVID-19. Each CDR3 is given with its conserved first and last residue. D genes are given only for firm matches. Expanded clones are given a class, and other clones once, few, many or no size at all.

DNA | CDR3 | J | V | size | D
TGTGCCAGCAGCTTAGGGTATGGCGGTAGCACAGATACGCAGTATTTT | CASSLGYGGSTDTQYF | TRBJ2-3 | TRBV7-9 | once | NA
TGTGCCAGCAGCTTAGCACTACAGGGGGTGCCAGCTTTCTTT | CASSLALQGVPAFF | TRBJ1-1 | TRBV7-9 | NA | TRBD1
TGCGCCAGCAGCAGGGGACAGGGGGATGAGCAGTTCTTC | CASSRGQGDEQFF | TRBJ2-1 | TRBV5-1 | NA | TRBD1
TGTGCCAGCAGCTCTCGGACAGGGAAACCCTCTGGGGCCAACGTCCTGACTTTC | CASSSRTGKPSGANVLTF | TRBJ2-6 | TRBV5-8 | NA | TRBD1
TGTGCCAGCAGCTTAGACAGTAGCCTCTCTGGAAACACCATATATTTT | CASSLDSSLSGNTIYF | TRBJ1-3 | TRBV5-8 | NA | NA
TGTGCCAGCAGCGCAGGGGTAGTTTCCGGGGAGCTGTTTTTT | CASSAGVVSGELFF | TRBJ2-2 | TRBV21-1 | NA | NA
TGTGCCAGCAGTTACTCGCCGCCTAGCGGGGGGATTTACAATGAGCAGTTCTTC | CASSYSPPSGGIYNEQFF | TRBJ2-1 | TRBV6-2/TRBV6-3 | few | TRBD2
TGTGCCAGCAGTTACCAGGGGTCCCCTGGTAATTCACCCCTCCACTTT | CASSYQGSPGNSPLHF | TRBJ1-6 | TRBV6-5 | NA | NA
TGTGCCAGCAGCTCCGAGGACAGGGGGGGTACGGACACCGGGGAGCTGTTTTTT | CASSSEDRGGTDTGELFF | TRBJ2-2 | TRBV11-2 | NA | TRBD1
TGCGCCAGCAGCCAAGTTGACAGGGCCACAGATACGCAGTATTTT | CASSQVDRATDTQYF | TRBJ2-3 | TRBV4-1 | NA | TRBD1
TGTGCCAGCAGCCCCGGACTCCGGAGGGAAGCTAACTATGGCTACACCTTC | CASSPGLRREANYGYTF | TRBJ1-2 | TRBV9 | once | NA
TGTGCCAGCAGCCCCCGGACAGGGGACACCGGGGAGCTGTTTTTT | CASSPRTGDTGELFF | TRBJ2-2 | TRBV5-4 | NA | TRBD1
TGCGCCAGCAGCAACGGACAGGAGAACACCGGGGAGCTGTTTTTT | CASSNGQENTGELFF | TRBJ2-2 | TRBV5-1 | NA | TRBD1
TGTGCCAGCAGCGTAGGTTCCTTTAATGAAAAACTGTTTTTT | CASSVGSFNEKLFF | TRBJ1-4 | TRBV9 | NA | NA
TGTGCCAGCAGTTCCCCGGACAGGGGGATCTATGGCTACACCTTC | CASSSPDRGIYGYTF | TRBJ1-2 | TRBV6-2/TRBV6-3 | once | TRBD1
TGTGCCAGCAACAGGGCCCCCTACAATGAGCAGTTCTTC | CASNRAPYNEQFF | TRBJ2-1 | TRBV2 | NA | NA
TGCGCCAGCAGGGTCCAAGCAAATGAGCAGTTCTTC | CASRVQANEQFF | TRBJ2-1 | TRBV5-1 | NA | NA
TGTGCCACCAGTGATTCGACCTCGGGGGGGCTGGAGGAGACCCAGTACTTC | CATSDSTSGGLEETQYF | TRBJ2-5 | TRBV24-1 | NA | TRBD2
TGTGCCAGCAGCTTAGAGGTCAGGGCCACCGGGGAGCTGTTTTTT | CASSLEVRATGELFF | TRBJ2-2 | TRBV7-6 | NA | NA
TGTGCCAGCAGCCAAAAGGGGGATCAGCCCCAGCATTTT | CASSQKGDQPQHF | TRBJ1-5 | TRBV3-1/TRBV3-2 | NA | NA
TGTGCCAGCAGTTTCCAACAGGGAAACTATGGCTACACCTTC | CASSFQQGNYGYTF | TRBJ1-2 | TRBV2 | NA | NA
TGTGCCAGCAGCCTAGGACAGTTGAACACTGAAGCTTTCTTT | CASSLGQLNTEAFF | TRBJ1-1 | TRBV28 | NA | NA
TGTGCCAGCAGCCCGATGGCCACTAATGAAAAACTGTTTTTT | CASSPMATNEKLFF | TRBJ1-4 | TRBV6-5 | few | NA
TGTGCCAGCAGCTCCGGACTAGCGACCACAGATACGCAGTATTTT | CASSSGLATTDTQYF | TRBJ2-3 | TRBV5-4 | NA | TRBD2
TGTGCCAGCAGTTACAGGACTAGCGGGGTGGAGCAGTTCTTC | CASSYRTSGVEQFF | TRBJ2-1 | TRBV6-5 | NA | TRBD2
TGTGCCAGCTCACCAACGGGACAGGGAGGCCCCCGCGCCTACGAGCAGTACTTC | CASSPTGQGGPRAYEQYF | TRBJ2-7 | TRBV18 | NA | TRBD1
TGTGCCAGCAGCTTGAGGGGAGGGGGAAAACTGTTTTTT | CASSLRGGGKLFF | TRBJ1-4 | TRBV5-6 | NA | NA
TGTGCCAGCAGGCGCGGGGGGGCGGGAGATACGCAGTATTTT | CASRRGGAGDTQYF | TRBJ2-3 | TRBV9 | NA | TRBD2
TGTGCCTGGTCGACAGGTTTGAACACTGAAGCTTTCTTT | CAWSTGLNTEAFF | TRBJ1-1 | TRBV30 | NA | NA
TGTGCCAGCAGCAGCCCGGGACAGGGCCTCACCGGGGAGCTGTTTTTT | CASSSPGQGLTGELFF | TRBJ2-2 | TRBV7-6 | NA | TRBD1
TGTGCCAGCAGCCCGACTAGCGGGGGGGCCTACCAGACCCAGTACTTC | CASSPTSGGAYQTQYF | TRBJ2-5 | TRBV7-9 | NA | TRBD2
TGTGCCAGCATGGCCAGGGGCCAAGAGACCCAGTACTTC | CASMARGQETQYF | TRBJ2-5 | TRBV3-1/TRBV3-2 | once | NA
TGTGCCAGTAGTATGTCGGTACCAGCCCGGGGCAATCAGCCCCAGCATTTT | CASSMSVPARGNQPQHF | TRBJ1-5 | TRBV19 | NA | NA
TGTGCCAGCAGCCAAGTGGCAGCGTTTTATGGCTACACCTTC | CASSQVAAFYGYTF | TRBJ1-2 | TRBV4-2 | NA | NA